The entry that follows covers one TCR beta chain sequence. This sample is part of a study of control samples from healthy donors and cancer patients. Clones were read by immunoSEQ multiplex PCR, and TCRdb kept only the in-frame ones, dropping some. The sample yields approximately 150,000 clones, about 94% seen once. Germline-derived CDR1 and CDR2 are MGHDK and SYGVNS. The V end lost 6 bases, the J end lost 1 base, and 13 bases lay between the germline ends. The CDR3 has 14 amino acids. This sequence originates from a man aged 55 to 70 with colorectal cancer. This chain joins TRBV25-1 and TRBJ2-7; possible D gene TRBD1, 6 bases. Sequenced material: PBMCs. CDR3 protein: CASSGQPSSYEQYF. The CDR3 bases are TGTGCCAGCAGCGGACAGCCGTCTTCCTACGAGCAGTACTTC.